This section outlines one T cell receptor beta chain sequence together with its context. This entry belongs to a study of T cell changes during pregnancy in multiple sclerosis. Trimming left V 2 bases short and J 0 bases short, with 4 bases between. Germline CDR1 reads ENHRY; CDR2 reads SYGVKD. CDR3 size: 13 residues. Method: immunoSEQ multiplex PCR; TCRdb's copy keeps in-frame clones and lacks some. There are around 58,000 clones in the sample; more than 85% occur only once, and 0.8% to 1% lies in the top ten. This clonotype was sampled from a female donor with multiple sclerosis, enrolled in a pregnancy study. The sequenced sample was peripheral blood, obtained before pregnancy. The rearrangement joins TRBV10-3 to TRBJ2-5; D gene unclear. The CDR3 sequence: CAISEEYQETQYF. Written as DNA, the CDR3 is TGTGCCATCAGTGAGGAGTACCAAGAGACCCAGTACTTC.